This record looks at one TCR beta chain sequence and its context. Its antigen remains undetermined. No base qualities exist here, and no much larger clone lies one base off it. At one collaborating source in Seattle, patients were enrolled during active infection and were followed longitudinally through the course of disease. Collaborating institutions collected whole blood in K2EDTA tubes following their own protocols. For TCRbeta analysis, collaborators shipped samples in one of three forms: frozen whole blood, isolated PBMCs, or DNA extracted from either of those sample types. TCRbeta CDR3 regions were amplified from genomic DNA by means of the immunoSEQ Assay, a bias-controlled multiplex PCR. The authors' pipeline ran thus. The number of nucleated cells in each sample was estimated by amplification of reference gene primers within the assay. To quantify the absolute abundance of each unique TCRbeta CDR3 rearrangement, sequence reads were collapsed and filtered. For each sample, productive Simpson clonality was calculated by taking the square root of Simpson's diversity index across productive rearrangements. As stored in TCRdb, this immuneACCESS dataset retains in-frame rearrangements with V and J assigned. A fraction of the clones does not appear; measured against another copy, unresolved V genes explain less than half of the discrepancy, and the remainder lacks a known reason. The DNA gave D and trimming, while V, J and clone size come from that table. The sample contains roughly 350,000 clones, around 87% of them found a single time. 10% of the sample belongs to the ten largest clones.

This entry is derived from a study of blood T cell repertoires in COVID-19 (dated by TCRdb to about 2020). About the full investigation: Samples from collaborators originated in the United States, Italy and Spain and spanned both the acute and convalescent phases of COVID-19. Sample metadata almost always included a de-identified subject ID, COVID-19 status, age in years and sex. The dataset comprised deeply sampled blood TCRbeta repertoires from subjects exposed to, actively infected with, or recovered from COVID-19. The repertoires were released in a freely available public database intended as a resource for research on the immune response to SARS-CoV-2. The material from the prospective study consisted of cDNA or gDNA derived from T cells, B-cell-depleted T cells, or PBMCs. Where available, HLA class I and class II types were taken from metadata supplied by the sample provider and were not determined by assay-based typing. Samples were obtained from the ongoing ImmuneRACE study (first 160 participants) and from about 1,300 subjects provided by 6 global collaborators. Here is what the overall study found, with its caveats: How much clinical and demographic metadata was included differed by source and by participant, and the metadata was provided uncurated.

Reading the germline V gene gives CDR1 SQVTM and CDR2 ANQGSEA. Its CDR3 holds 12 amino acids, cysteine through phenylalanine. Only the CDR3 region is kept as DNA, spanning 36 bases read in frame from base 1. V and J are trimmed by 6 bases and 6 bases, and the gene matches miss 4 bases of the junction. The sequencing sample was made of peripheral blood. This receptor chain uses TRBV29-1 and TRBJ1-2; TRBD1 lines up with 10 middle nucleotides. The clonotype was recovered from a woman in her twenties or thirties with COVID-19, enrolled during active disease. CDR3 reads: CSVAGQGHGYTF. DNA sequence: TGCAGCGTCGCGGGACAGGGGCATGGCTACACCTTC.